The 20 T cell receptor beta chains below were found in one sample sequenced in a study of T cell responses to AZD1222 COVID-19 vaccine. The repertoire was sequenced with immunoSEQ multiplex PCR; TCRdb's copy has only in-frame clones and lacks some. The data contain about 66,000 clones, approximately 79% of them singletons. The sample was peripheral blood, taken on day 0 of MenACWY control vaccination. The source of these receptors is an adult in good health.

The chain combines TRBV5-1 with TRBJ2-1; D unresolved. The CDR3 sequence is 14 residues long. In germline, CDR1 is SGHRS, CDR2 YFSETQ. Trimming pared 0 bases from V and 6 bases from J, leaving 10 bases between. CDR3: CASSLEGYGNEQFF. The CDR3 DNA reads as TGCGCCAGCAGCTTGGAAGGGTACGGCAATGAGCAGTTCTTC.

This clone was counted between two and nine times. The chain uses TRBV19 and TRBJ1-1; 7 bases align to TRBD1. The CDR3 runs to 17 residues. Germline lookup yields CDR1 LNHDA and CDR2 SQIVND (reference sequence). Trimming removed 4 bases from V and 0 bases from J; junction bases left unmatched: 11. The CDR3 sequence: CASSTAAGGTVNTEAFF. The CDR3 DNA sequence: TGTGCCAGTAGTACGGCGGCAGGGGGAACGGTGAACACTGAAGCTTTCTTT.

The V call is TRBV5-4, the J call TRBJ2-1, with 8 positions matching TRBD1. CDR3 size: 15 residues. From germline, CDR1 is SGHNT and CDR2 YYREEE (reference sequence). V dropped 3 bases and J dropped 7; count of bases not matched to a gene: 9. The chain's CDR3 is CASSYDPRTGNEQFF. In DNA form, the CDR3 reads TGTGCCAGCAGCTATGACCCGAGGACAGGGAATGAGCAGTTCTTC. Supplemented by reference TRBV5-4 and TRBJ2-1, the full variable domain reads ETGVTQSPTHLIKTRGQQVTLRCSSQSGHNTVSWYQQALGQGPQFIFQYYREEENGRGNFPPRFSGLQFPNYSSELNVNALELDDSALYLCASSYDPRTGNEQFFGPGTRLTVL.

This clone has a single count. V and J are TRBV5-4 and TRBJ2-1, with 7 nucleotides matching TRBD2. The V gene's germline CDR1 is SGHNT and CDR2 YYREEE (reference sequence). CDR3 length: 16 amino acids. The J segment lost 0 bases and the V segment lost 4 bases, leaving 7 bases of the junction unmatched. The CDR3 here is CASSAGGGSSYNEQFF. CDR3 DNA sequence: TGTGCCAGCAGCGCTGGGGGGGGAAGCTCCTACAATGAGCAGTTCTTC.

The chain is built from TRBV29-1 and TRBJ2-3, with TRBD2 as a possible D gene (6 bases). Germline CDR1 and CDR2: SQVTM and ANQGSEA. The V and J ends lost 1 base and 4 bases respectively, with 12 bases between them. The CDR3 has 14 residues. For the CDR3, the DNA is TGCAGCGTTGAAGGCGGGGAAAAAGCAGATACGCAGTATTTT. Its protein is CSVEGGEKADTQYF.

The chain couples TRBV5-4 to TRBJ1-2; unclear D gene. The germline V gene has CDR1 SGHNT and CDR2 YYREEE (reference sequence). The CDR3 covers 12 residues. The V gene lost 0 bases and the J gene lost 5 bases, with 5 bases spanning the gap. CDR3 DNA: TGTGCCAGCAGCTTGGAGCAGTATGGCTACACCTTC. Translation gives CASSLEQYGYTF.

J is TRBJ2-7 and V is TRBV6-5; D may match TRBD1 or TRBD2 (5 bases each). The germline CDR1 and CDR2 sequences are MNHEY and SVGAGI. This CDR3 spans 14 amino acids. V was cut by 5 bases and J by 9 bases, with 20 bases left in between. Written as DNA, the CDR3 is TGTGCCAGCAGTCCACTGGGGCAGGGAGCCGCGCAGTACTTC. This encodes CASSPLGQGAAQYF.

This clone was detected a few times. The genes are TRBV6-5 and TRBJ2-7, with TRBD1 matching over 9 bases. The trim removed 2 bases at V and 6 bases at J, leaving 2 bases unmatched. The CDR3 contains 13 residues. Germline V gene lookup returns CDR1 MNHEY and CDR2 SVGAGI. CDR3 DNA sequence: TGTGCCAGCAGTTACGGGACAGGGTTCGAGCAGTACTTC. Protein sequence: CASSYGTGFEQYF.

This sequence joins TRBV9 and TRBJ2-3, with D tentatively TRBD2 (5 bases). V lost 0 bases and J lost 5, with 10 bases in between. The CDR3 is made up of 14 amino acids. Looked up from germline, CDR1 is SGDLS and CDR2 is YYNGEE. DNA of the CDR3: TGTGCCAGCAGCGTAGACGGGATTGGAGATACGCAGTATTTT. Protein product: CASSVDGIGDTQYF.

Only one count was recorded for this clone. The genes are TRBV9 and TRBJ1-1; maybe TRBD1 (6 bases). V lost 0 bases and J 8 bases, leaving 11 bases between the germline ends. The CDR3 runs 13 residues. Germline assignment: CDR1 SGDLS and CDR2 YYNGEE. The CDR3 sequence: CASSVGWGAEAFF. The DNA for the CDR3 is TGTGCCAGCAGCGTAGGATGGGGGGCGGAAGCTTTCTTT.

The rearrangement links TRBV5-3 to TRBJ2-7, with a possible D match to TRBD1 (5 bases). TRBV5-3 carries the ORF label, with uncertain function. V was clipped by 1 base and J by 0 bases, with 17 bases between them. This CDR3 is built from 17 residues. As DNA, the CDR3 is TGTGCCAGAAGCTTGAGGTGGACACCGATATTCTCCTACGAGCAGTACTTC. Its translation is CARSLRWTPIFSYEQYF.

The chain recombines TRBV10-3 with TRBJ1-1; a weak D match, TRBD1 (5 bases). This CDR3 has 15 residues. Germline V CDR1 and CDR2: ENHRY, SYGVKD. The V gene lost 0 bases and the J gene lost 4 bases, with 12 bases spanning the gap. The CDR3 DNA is TGTGCCATCAGTGAGTCTCGGCAGGGAAGCACTGAAGCTTTCTTT. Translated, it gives CAISESRQGSTEAFF.

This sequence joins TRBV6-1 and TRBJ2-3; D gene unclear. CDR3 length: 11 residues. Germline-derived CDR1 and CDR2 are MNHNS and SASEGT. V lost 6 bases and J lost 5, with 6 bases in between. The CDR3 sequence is CASRGGDTQYF. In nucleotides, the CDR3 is TGTGCCAGCAGGGGCGGAGATACGCAGTATTTT.

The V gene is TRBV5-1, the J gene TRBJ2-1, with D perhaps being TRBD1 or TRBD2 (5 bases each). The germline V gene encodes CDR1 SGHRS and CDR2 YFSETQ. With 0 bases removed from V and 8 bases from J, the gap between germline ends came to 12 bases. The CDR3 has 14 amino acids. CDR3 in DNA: TGCGCCAGCAGCTTGGAGGGACCGTCCGATGAGCAGTTCTTC. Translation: CASSLEGPSDEQFF.

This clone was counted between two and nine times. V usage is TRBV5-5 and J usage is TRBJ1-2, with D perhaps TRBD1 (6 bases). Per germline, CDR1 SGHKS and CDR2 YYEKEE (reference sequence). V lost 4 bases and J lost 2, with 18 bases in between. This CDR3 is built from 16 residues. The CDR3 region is CASSRTRQVTNYGYTF. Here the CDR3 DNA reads TGTGCCAGCAGCAGGACCCGACAGGTGACAAACTATGGCTACACCTTC.

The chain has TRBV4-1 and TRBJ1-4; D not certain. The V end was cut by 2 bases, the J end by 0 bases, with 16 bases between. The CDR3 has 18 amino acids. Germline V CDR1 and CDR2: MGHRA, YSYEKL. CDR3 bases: TGCGCCAGCAGCCAATATAAGGGAGGGAACCCAACTAATGAAAAACTGTTTTTT. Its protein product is CASSQYKGGNPTNEKLFF.

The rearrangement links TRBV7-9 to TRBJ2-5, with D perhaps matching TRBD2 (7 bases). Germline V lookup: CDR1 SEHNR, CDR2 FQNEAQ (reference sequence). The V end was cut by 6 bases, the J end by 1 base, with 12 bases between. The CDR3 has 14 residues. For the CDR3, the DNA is TGTGCCAGCAGTTGGGGGGGCTCCCAAGAGACCCAGTACTTC. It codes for CASSWGGSQETQYF.

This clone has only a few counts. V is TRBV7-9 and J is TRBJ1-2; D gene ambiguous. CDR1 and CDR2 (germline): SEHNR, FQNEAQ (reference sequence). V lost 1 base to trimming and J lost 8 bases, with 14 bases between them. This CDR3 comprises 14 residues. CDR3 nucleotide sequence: TGTGCCAGCAGCTTAGACGTCAAATCGGGGGGCTACACCTTC. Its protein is CASSLDVKSGGYTF.

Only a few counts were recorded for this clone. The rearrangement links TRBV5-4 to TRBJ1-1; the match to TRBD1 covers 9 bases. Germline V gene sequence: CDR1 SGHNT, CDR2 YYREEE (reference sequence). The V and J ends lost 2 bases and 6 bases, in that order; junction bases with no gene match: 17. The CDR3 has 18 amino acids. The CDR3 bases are TGTGCCAGCAGCTTCATACCCGGGACAGGGTCACGAGGGGCTGAAGCTTTCTTT. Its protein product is CASSFIPGTGSRGAEAFF.

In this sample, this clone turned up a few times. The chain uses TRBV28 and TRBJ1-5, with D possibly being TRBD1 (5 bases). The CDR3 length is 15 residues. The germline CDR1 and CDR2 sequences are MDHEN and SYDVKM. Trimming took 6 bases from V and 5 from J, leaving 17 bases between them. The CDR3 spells CASRRTFSPDQPQHF. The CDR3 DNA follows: TGTGCCAGCAGGCGGACATTCTCTCCCGATCAGCCCCAGCATTTT.